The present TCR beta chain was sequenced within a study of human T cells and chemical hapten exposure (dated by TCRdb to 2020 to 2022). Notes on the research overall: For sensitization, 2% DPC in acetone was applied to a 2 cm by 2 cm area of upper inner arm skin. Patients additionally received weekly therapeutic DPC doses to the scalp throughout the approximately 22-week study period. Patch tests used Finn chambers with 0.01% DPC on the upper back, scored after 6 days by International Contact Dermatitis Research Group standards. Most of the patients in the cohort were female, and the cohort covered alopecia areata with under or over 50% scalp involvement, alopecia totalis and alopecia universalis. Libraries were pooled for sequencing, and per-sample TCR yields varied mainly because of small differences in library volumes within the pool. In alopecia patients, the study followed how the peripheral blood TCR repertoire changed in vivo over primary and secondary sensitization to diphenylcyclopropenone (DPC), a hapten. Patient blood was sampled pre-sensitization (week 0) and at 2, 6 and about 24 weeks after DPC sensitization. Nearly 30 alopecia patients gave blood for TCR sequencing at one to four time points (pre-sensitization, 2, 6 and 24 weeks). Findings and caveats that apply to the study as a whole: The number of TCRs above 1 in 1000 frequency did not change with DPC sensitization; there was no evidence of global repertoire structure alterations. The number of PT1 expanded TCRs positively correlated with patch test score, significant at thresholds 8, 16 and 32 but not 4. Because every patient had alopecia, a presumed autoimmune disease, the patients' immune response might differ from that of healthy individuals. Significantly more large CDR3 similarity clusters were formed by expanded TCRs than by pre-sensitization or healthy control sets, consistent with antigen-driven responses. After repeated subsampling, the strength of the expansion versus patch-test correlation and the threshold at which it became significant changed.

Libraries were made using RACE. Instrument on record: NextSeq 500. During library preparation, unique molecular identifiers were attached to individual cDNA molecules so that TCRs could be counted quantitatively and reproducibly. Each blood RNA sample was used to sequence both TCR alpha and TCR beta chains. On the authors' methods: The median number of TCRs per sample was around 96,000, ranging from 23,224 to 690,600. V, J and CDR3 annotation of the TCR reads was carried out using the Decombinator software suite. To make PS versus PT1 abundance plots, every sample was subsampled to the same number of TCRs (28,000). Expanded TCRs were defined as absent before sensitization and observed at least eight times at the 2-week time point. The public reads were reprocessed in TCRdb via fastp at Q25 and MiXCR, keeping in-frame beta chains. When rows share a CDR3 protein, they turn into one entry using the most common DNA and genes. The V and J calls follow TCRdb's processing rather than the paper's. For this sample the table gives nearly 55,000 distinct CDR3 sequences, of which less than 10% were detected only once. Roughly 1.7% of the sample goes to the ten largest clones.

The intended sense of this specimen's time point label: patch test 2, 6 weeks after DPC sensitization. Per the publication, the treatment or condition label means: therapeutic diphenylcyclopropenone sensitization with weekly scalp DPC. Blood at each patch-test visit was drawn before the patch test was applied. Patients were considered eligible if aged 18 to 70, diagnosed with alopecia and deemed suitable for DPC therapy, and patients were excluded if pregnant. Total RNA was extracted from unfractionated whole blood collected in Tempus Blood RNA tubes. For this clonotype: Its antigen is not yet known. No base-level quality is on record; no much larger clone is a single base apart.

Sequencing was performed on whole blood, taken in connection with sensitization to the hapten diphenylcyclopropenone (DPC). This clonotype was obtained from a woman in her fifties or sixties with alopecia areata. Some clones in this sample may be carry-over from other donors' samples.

Read as DNA, the sequence is TGTGCCACCAGCAGCCGGGACAGCTACAATGAGCAGTTCTTC. This codes for CATSSRDSYNEQFF. The chain couples TRBV15 to TRBJ2-1; 7 middle bases align to TRBD1. Via the germline V gene (reference sequence), CDR1 is LNHNV and CDR2 YYDKDF. Trimming accounts for 3 bases at V and 3 bases at J, while the number of junction bases matched to no gene is 2. The CDR3 starts with the cysteine, ends with the phenylalanine, and has 14 residues. CDR3 DNA is the only sequence kept; it has 42 bases, read in frame from the first base.